The clone carrying this TCR beta chain was seen only a few times. Its antigen is as yet unknown. This record belongs to a study of T cell responses to AZD1222 COVID-19 vaccine. The data were produced by immunoSEQ multiplex PCR, yet TCRdb's version contains in-frame clones alone and is incomplete. The sample carries 150,000 to 200,000 clones, about 94% recorded once. The study's findings and limits: Rises in breadth and depth of Spike-specific TCRs came after two AZD1222 doses. There were mostly white British donors and more females than males, and clonal diversity was possibly underestimated.

The TCR sequence derives from an adult in good health. Here the sequenced sample was peripheral blood, taken on day 0 of AZD1222 vaccination.

CDR3 DNA sequence: TGTGCCAGCAGCCCTTGGACAGGAAGGGGAAATCAGCCCCAGCATTTT. This gives the protein CASSPWTGRGNQPQHF. V and J are TRBV7-8 and TRBJ1-5; 7 bases agree with TRBD1. Germline assignment: CDR1 SGHVS and CDR2 FQNEAQ. CDR3 length: 16 residues. V lost 5 bases to trimming and J lost 4 bases; unmatched junction nucleotides: 11.